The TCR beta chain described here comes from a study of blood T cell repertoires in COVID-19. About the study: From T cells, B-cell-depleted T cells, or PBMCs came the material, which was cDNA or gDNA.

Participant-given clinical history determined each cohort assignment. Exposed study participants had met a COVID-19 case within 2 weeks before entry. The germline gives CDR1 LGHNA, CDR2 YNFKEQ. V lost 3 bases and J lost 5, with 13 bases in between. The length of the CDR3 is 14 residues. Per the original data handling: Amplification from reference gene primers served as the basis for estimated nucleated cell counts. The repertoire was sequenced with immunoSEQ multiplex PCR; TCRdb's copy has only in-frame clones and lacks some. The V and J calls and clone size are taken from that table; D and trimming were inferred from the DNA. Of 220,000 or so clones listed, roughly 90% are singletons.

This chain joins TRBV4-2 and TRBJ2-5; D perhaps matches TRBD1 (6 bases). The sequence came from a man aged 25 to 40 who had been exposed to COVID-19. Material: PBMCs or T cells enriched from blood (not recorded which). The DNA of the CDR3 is TGTGCCAGCAGCCAGTCACGGCAGGGGGAGACCCAGTACTTC. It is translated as CASSQSRQGETQYF.